This TCR beta chain was found in a study of shared clonotypes between healthy human individuals. Findings and caveats of the study: Non-shared clonotypes had lower generation probabilities than those shared by all four donors.

This clone has a single count. Antigen unknown. The CDR3 extends over 16 amino acids. CDR1 LNHNV and CDR2 YYDKDF come from the germline V gene (reference sequence). V gave up 1 base and J gave up 0 bases, with 13 bases separating them. Clones were sequenced by immunoSEQ multiplex PCR, and TCRdb holds only the in-frame ones, with some missing. Of around 1.4 million clones in the sample, around 98.5% are singletons; the top ten hold about 0.35%. Memory CD4+ cells were the fraction left after CD45RA+ naive selection. V and J are TRBV15 and TRBJ2-7; D unresolved. The receptor comes from a man aged 25 to 40 in good health. What was sequenced was naive CD4+ T cells sorted from blood. Subset defined: CD45RA+ positively selected. The CDR3 DNA is TGTGCCACCAGCAGAGTGTCCTTAGGACCCTCCTACGAGCAGTACTTC. This codes for CATSRVSLGPSYEQYF.